This entry is about one T cell receptor beta chain. V gave up 2 bases and J gave up 4 bases; unmatched junction bases: 6. The CDR3 sequence is 18 residues long. Germline-derived CDR1 and CDR2 are SGHVS and FQNEAQ. The data are from a study of blood T cell repertoires in COVID-19. Study in general: The origin of the acute and convalescent COVID-19 samples was the United States, Italy and Spain. PBMCs, B-cell-depleted T cells, or T cells were the source of the cDNA or gDNA that made up the material.

Per the original data handling: Estimated nucleated cell counts came from reference gene primer amplification. Generated by immunoSEQ multiplex PCR, the TCRdb table keeps only in-frame clones and is missing some. V and J calls and clone size follow that table, whereas D and trimming were derived from the DNA. The sample has roughly 98,000 clones, 75% to 85% seen once. Sequences were obtained from peripheral blood. The receptor comes from a human donor in a cohort sampled during active COVID-19. J is TRBJ2-1 and V is TRBV7-8, with 15 bases matching TRBD2. This CDR3 is CASSLLGLAGGWYNEQFF. DNA for the CDR3: TGTGCCAGCAGCTTACTCGGACTAGCGGGGGGGTGGTACAATGAGCAGTTCTTC.